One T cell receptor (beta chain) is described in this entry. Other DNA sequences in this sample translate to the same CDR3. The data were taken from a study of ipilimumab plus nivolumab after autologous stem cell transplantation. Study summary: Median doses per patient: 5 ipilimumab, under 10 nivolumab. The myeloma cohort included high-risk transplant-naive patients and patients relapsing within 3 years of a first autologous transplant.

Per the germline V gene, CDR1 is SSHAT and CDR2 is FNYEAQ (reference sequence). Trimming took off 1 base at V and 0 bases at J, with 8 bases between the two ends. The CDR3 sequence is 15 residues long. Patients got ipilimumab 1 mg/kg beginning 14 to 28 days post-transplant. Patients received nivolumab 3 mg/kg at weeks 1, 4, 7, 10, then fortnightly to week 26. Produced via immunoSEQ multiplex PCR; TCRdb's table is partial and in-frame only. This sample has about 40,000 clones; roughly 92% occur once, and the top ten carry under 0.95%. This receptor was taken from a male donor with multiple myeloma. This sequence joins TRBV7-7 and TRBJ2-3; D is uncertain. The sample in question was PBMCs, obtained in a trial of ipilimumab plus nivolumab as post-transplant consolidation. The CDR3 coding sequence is TGTGCCAGCAGCTTAGGGCCGGGTAGCACAGATACGCAGTATTTT. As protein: CASSLGPGSTDTQYF.